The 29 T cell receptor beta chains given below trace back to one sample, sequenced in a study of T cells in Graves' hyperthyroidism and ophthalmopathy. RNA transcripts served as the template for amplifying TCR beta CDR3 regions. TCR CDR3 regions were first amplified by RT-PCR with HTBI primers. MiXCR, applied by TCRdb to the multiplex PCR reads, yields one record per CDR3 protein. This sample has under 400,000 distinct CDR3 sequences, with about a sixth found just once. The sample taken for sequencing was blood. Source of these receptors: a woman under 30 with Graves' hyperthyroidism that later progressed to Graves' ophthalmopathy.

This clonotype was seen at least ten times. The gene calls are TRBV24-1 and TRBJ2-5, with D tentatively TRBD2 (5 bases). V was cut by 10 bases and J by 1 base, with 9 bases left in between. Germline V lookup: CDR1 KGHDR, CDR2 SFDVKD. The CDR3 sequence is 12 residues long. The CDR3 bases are TGTGCCACTGGCGGAGGCCAAGAGACCCAGTACTTC. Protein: CATGGGQETQYF.

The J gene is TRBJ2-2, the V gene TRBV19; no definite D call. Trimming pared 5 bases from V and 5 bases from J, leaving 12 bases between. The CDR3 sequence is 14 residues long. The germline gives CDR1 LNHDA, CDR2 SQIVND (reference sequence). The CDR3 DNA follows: TGTGCCAGTAGTCATCAAACAGCGACCGGGGAGCTGTTTTTT. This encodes CASSHQTATGELFF.

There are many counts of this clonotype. The CDR3 bases are TGTGCCAGCTCTCATATTCTAGGCGAGCAGTACTTC. Protein: CASSHILGEQYF. The gene calls are TRBV18 and TRBJ2-7; D is unresolved. The CDR3 spans 12 residues. V lost 6 bases to trimming and J lost 6 bases, with 12 bases between them. Germline V gives CDR1 KGHSH, CDR2 LQKENI.

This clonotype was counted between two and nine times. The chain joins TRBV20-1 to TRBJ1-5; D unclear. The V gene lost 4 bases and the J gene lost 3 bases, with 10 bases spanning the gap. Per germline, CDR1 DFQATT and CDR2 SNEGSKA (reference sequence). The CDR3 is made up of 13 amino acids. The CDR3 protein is CSANSGYNQPQHF. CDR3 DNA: TGCAGTGCTAATTCGGGGTACAATCAGCCCCAGCATTTT.

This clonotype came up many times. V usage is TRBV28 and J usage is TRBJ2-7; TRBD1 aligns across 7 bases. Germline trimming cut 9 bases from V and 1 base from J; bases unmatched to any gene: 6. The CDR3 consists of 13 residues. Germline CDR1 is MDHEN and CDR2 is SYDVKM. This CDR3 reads CASSRGLSYEQYF. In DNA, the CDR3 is TGTGCCAGTTCGAGGGGGCTGTCCTACGAGCAGTACTTC.

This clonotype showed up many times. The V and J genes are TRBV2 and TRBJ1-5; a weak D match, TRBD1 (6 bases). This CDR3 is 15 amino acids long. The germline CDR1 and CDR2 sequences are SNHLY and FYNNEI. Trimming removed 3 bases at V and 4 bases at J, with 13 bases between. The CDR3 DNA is TGTGCCAGCAGTGACAACAGGGCTGGTAATCAGCCCCAGCATTTT. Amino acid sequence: CASSDNRAGNQPQHF.

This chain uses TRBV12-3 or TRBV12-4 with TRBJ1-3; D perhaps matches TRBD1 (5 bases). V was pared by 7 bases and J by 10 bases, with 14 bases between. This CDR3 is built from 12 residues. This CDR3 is CASTARGGTIYF. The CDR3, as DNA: TGTGCCAGCACCGCCCGCGGGGGGACCATATATTTT.

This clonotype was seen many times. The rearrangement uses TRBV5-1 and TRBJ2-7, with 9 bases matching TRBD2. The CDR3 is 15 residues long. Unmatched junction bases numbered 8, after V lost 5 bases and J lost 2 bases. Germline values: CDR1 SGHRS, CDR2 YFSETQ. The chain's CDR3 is CASSAGLANPYEQYF. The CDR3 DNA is TGCGCCAGCAGTGCCGGACTAGCGAATCCCTACGAGCAGTACTTC.

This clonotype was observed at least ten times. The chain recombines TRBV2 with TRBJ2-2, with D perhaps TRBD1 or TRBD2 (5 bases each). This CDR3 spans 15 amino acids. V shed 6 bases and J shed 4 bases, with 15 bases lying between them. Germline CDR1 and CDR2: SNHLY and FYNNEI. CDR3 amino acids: CASSQQAGGTGELFF. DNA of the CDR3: TGTGCCAGCAGCCAACAGGCTGGAGGCACCGGGGAGCTGTTTTTT.

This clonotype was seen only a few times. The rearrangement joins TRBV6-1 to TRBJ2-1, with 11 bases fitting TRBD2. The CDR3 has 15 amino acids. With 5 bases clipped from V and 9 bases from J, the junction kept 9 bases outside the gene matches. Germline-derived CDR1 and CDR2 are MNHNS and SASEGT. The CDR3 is CASSPLAGEVIEQFF. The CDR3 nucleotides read TGTGCCAGCAGTCCACTAGCGGGAGAGGTCATTGAGCAGTTCTTC.

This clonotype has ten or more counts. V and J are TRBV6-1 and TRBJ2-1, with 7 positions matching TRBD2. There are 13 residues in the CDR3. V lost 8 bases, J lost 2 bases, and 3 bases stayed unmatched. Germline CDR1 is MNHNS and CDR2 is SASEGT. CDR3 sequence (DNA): TGTGCCAGCGGGAGGGGTACCTACAATGAGCAGTTCTTC. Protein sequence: CASGRGTYNEQFF.

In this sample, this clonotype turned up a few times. CDR3 sequence: CASSPPSGRRDYNEQFF. The CDR3 DNA reads as TGTGCCAGCAGTCCCCCTAGCGGGAGGAGGGACTACAATGAGCAGTTCTTC. The rearrangement links TRBV6-2 or TRBV6-3 to TRBJ2-1; TRBD2 matches at 11 bases. CDR1 and CDR2 (germline): MNHEY, SVGEGT. The CDR3 extends over 17 amino acids. With V trimmed by 5 bases and J by 3 bases, 9 bases remained unmatched.

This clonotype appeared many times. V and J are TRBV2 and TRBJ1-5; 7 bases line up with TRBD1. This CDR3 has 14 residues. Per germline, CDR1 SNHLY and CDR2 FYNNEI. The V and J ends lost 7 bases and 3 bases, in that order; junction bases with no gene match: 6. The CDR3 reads CASTPGQTNQPQHF. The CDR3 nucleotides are TGTGCCAGCACGCCGGGACAGACCAATCAGCCCCAGCATTTT.

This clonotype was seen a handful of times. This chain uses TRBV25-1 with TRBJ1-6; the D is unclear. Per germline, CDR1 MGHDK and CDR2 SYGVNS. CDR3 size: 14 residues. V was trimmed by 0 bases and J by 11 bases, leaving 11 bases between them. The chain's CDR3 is CASSEYGEPTPLHF. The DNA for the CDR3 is TGTGCCAGCAGTGAATACGGGGAACCGACACCCCTCCACTTT.

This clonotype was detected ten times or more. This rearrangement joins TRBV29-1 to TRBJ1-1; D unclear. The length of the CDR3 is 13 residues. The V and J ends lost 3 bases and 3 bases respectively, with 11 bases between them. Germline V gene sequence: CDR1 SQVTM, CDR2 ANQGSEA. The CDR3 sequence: CSVEVVEDTEAFF. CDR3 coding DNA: TGCAGCGTTGAGGTGGTGGAGGACACTGAAGCTTTCTTT.

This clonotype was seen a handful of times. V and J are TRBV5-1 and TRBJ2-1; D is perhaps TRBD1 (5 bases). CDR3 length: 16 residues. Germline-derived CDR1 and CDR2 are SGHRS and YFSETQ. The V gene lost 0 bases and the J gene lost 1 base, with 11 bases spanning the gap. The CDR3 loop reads CASSLGAGLSYNEQFF. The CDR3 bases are TGCGCCAGCAGCTTGGGAGCAGGGTTGTCCTACAATGAGCAGTTCTTC.

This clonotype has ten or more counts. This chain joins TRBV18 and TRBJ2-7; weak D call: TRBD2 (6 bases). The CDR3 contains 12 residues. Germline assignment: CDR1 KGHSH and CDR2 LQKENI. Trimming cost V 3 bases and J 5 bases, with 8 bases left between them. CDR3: CASSPREDEQYF. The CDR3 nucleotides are TGTGCCAGCTCACCCAGGGAGGACGAGCAGTACTTC.

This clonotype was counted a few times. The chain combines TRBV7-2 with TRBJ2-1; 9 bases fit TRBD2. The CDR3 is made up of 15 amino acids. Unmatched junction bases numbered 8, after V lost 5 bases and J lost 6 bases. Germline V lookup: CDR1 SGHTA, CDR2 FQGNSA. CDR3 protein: CASSPGGTSFNEQFF. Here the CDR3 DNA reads TGTGCCAGCAGCCCGGGCGGGACTAGCTTCAATGAGCAGTTCTTC.

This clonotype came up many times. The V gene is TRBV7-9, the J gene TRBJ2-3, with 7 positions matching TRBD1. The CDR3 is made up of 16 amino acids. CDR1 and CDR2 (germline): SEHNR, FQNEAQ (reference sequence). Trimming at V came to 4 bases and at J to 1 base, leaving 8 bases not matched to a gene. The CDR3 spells CASSSWTGGRTDTQYF. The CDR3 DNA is TGTGCCAGCAGCTCTTGGACAGGTGGTCGCACAGATACGCAGTATTTT.

This CDR3 is CASSVEPAGGPTYTEAFF. In DNA, the CDR3 is TGTGCCAGCAGCGTAGAGCCCGCCGGGGGGCCTACATACACTGAAGCTTTCTTT. The chain carries TRBV9 and TRBJ1-1; D possibly corresponds to TRBD1 (6 bases). Between the trimmed V and J ends, which lost 0 bases and 3 bases, there was a span of 21 bases. The CDR3 extends over 18 amino acids. The germline gives CDR1 SGDLS, CDR2 YYNGEE.

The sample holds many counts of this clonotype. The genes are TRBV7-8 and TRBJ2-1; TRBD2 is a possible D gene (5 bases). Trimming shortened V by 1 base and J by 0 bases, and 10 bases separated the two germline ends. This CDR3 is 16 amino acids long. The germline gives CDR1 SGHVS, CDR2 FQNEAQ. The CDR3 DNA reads TGTGCCAGCAGCTTAGGCGGGCGGAGCTCCTACAATGAGCAGTTCTTC. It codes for CASSLGGRSSYNEQFF.

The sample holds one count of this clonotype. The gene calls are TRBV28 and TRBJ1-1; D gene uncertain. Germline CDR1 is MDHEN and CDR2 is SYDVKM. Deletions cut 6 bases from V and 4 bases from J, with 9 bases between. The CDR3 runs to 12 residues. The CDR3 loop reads CASSRLGTEAFF. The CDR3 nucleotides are TGTGCCAGCAGCCGGTTGGGCACTGAAGCTTTCTTT.

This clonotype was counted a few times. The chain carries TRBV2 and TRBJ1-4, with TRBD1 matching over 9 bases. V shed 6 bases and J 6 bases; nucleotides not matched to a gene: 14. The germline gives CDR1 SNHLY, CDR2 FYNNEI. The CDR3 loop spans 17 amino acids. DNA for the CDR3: TGTGCCAGCAGATCCGGGACAGGGTATGCGGCGGATGAAAAACTGTTTTTT. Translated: CASRSGTGYAADEKLFF. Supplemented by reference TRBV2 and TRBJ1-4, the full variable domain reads EPEVTQTPSHQVTQMGQEVILRCVPISNHLYFYWYRQILGQKVEFLVSFYNNEISEKSEIFDDQFSVERPDGSNFTLKIRSTKLEDSAMYFCASRSGTGYAADEKLFFGSGTQLSVL.

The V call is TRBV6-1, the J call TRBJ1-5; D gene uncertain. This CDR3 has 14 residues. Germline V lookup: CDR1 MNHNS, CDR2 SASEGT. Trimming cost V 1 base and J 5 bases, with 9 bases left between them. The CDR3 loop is CASSEGSEYQPQHF. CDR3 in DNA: TGTGCCAGCAGTGAAGGGAGCGAGTATCAGCCCCAGCATTTT.

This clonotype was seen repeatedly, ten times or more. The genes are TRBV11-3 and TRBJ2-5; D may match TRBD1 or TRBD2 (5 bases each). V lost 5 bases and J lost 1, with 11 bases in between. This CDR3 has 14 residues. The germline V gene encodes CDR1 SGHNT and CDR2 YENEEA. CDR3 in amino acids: CASSARDGQETQYF. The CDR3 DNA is TGTGCCAGCAGCGCTAGGGACGGCCAAGAGACCCAGTACTTC.

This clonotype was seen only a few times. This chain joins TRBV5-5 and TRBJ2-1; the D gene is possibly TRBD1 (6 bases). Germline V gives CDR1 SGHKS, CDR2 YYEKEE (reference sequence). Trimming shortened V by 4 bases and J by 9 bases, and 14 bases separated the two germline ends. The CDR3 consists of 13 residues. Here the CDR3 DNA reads TGTGCCAGCAGCCCCTGGGACATTCTTGAGCAGTTCTTC. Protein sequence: CASSPWDILEQFF.

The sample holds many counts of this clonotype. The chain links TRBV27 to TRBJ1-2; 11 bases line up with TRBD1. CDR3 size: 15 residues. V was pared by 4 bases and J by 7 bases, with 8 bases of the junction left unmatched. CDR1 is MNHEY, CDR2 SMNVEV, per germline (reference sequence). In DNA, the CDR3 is TGTGCCAGCAGTTCAGGACAGGGGGCGCTAAGTGGCTACACCTTC. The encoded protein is CASSSGQGALSGYTF.

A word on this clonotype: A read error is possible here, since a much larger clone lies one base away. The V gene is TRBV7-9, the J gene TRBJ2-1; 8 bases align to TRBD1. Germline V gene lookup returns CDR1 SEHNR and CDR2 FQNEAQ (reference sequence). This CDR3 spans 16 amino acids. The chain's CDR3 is CDSSLPIDRGGNEQFF. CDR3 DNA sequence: TGTGACAGCAGCTTACCAATCGACAGGGGTGGCAATGAGCAGTTCTTC.

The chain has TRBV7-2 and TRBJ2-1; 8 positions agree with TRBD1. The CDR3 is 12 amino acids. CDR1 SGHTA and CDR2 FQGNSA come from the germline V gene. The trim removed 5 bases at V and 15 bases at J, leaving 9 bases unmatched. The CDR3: CASSTLGQGRFF. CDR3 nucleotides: TGTGCCAGCAGCACCTTAGGACAGGGCAGGTTCTTC.